This passage covers 9 T cell receptor beta chains from one sample sequenced in a study of early T cells in non-severe SARS-CoV-2 infection. TCRdb re-analysed the 5' RACE reads in MiXCR, keeping a single row per CDR3 protein. The sample contains roughly 71,000 distinct CDR3 sequences, about 13% of which appear only once. The sample consisted of whole blood. The receptors shown here come from an adult who was a healthcare worker with PCR-confirmed SARS-CoV-2 infection or an uninfected control (not recorded which).

The V call is TRBV30, the J call TRBJ2-4; 9 bases align to TRBD1. Germline CDR1 GTSNPN, CDR2 SVGIG (reference sequence). With 2 bases clipped from V and 7 bases from J, the junction kept 3 bases outside the gene matches. The CDR3 length is 13 residues. The CDR3 spells CAWSSGTGNIQYF. The CDR3 bases are TGTGCCTGGAGTTCCGGGACAGGGAACATTCAGTACTTC.

V gene TRBV5-1 combines with J gene TRBJ2-7, with TRBD2 as a possible D gene (5 bases). Trimming left V 0 bases short and J 4 bases short, with 17 bases between. The CDR3 contains 16 residues. Germline V CDR1 and CDR2: SGHRS, YFSETQ. The CDR3 region has the DNA TGCGCCAGCAGCTTGGCGGGGTCGGCTGTTTCGTACGAGCAGTACTTC. Translation: CASSLAGSAVSYEQYF.

This clonotype was seen ten or more times. The rearrangement links TRBV6-5 to TRBJ1-3; D unclear. CDR3 length equals 15 residues. From germline, CDR1 is MNHEY and CDR2 SVGAGI. Trimming took off 0 bases at V and 1 base at J, with 7 bases between the two ends. CDR3 in amino acids: CASSYSTASGNTIYF. DNA for the CDR3: TGTGCCAGCAGTTACTCGACCGCATCTGGAAACACCATATATTTT.

Ten or more counts support this clonotype. V and J are TRBV11-3 and TRBJ1-5; no definite D call. The CDR3 is 14 residues long. Looked up from germline, CDR1 is SGHNT and CDR2 is YENEEA. Trimming cost V 3 bases and J 1 base, with 7 bases left between them. The CDR3 DNA reads TGTGCCAGCAGCTTTACAAGCAGCAATCAGCCCCAGCATTTT. Translation gives CASSFTSSNQPQHF.

This clonotype was picked up many times. V is TRBV24-1 and J is TRBJ2-7, with 7 bases lining up with TRBD1. The CDR3 runs 15 residues. Germline values: CDR1 KGHDR, CDR2 SFDVKD. Trimming at V came to 2 bases and at J to 2 bases, leaving 5 bases not matched to a gene. The CDR3 loop reads CATSDSRTGPYEQYF. CDR3 sequence (DNA): TGTGCCACCAGTGATTCGCGGACAGGTCCCTACGAGCAGTACTTC.

This clonotype was observed many times. The V gene is TRBV10-3, the J gene TRBJ1-2, with TRBD1 matching 8 bases. CDR3 length: 15 residues. The germline CDR1 and CDR2 sequences are ENHRY and SYGVKD. Trimming cost V 3 bases and J 0 bases; bases outside gene matches: 3. The CDR3 DNA sequence: TGTGCCATCAGTGATTCGACAGGGGCTAACTATGGCTACACCTTC. Protein: CAISDSTGANYGYTF.

In this sample, this clonotype turned up a few times. The chain is built from TRBV5-1 and TRBJ2-2; maybe TRBD2 (6 bases). The CDR3 is made up of 15 amino acids. With 2 bases removed from V and 2 bases from J, the gap between germline ends came to 10 bases. Germline lookup yields CDR1 SGHRS and CDR2 YFSETQ. This CDR3 is CASSFDSGNTGELFF. The CDR3 coding sequence is TGCGCCAGCAGCTTTGATAGCGGAAACACCGGGGAGCTGTTTTTT.

This clonotype was observed many times. This chain uses TRBV27 with TRBJ2-7, with D unclear. The CDR3 extends over 14 amino acids. Germline values: CDR1 MNHEY, CDR2 SMNVEV (reference sequence). V was clipped by 5 bases and J by 4 bases, with 15 bases between them. For the CDR3, the DNA is TGTGCCAGCAGTACTCAAACCAGGAGTTACGAGCAGTACTTC. Translated: CASSTQTRSYEQYF.

J is TRBJ1-2 and V is TRBV7-2, with D possibly matching TRBD1 (5 bases). V gave up 2 bases and J gave up 7 bases, with 17 bases separating them. The CDR3 is made up of 15 amino acids. Germline lookup yields CDR1 SGHTA and CDR2 FQGNSA. Here the CDR3 DNA reads TGTGCCAGCAGCTTACGATTATCCCAGGGACGTGGCTACACCTTC. Translation: CASSLRLSQGRGYTF.